Shown below are 22 T cell receptor beta chains from a single sample sequenced in a study of blood T cell repertoires in COVID-19. Some clones are missing from TCRdb's copy, which holds only in-frame ones; the method was immunoSEQ multiplex PCR. The repertoire includes roughly 200,000 clones, approximately 91% of them detected once, and 6.2% sits in the top ten. The specimen sequenced was peripheral blood. The receptors originated from a woman aged 40 to 49 who had recovered from COVID-19.

J is TRBJ2-7 and V is TRBV27; 7 nucleotides match TRBD1. The CDR3 is made up of 15 amino acids. CDR1 and CDR2 from the germline V gene are MNHEY and SMNVEV (reference sequence). V lost 6 bases and J lost 0; bases outside the gene matches: 8. The CDR3 DNA reads TGTGCCAGCAGGACGACAGGGCCGCCCTCCTACGAGCAGTACTTC. As protein: CASRTTGPPSYEQYF.

V and J are TRBV28 and TRBJ1-1; weak D call: TRBD1 (6 bases). The CDR3 covers 19 residues. Germline-derived CDR1 and CDR2 are MDHEN and SYDVKM. Trimming stripped 3 bases from V and 1 base from J, with 24 bases between. Here the CDR3 reads CASSLGDGTWLPPNTEAFF. CDR3 coding DNA: TGTGCCAGCAGTTTGGGGGACGGGACATGGCTCCCTCCGAACACTGAAGCTTTCTTT.

The V call is TRBV10-1, the J call TRBJ2-1; 9 bases map to TRBD2. From germline, CDR1 is WNHNN and CDR2 SYGVQD (reference sequence). The CDR3 loop spans 14 amino acids. The J segment lost 4 bases and the V segment lost 7 bases, leaving 5 bases of the junction unmatched. CDR3: CASTPSGIYNEQFF. The CDR3 DNA reads TGCGCCAGCACCCCTAGCGGGATATACAATGAGCAGTTCTTC.

The chain uses TRBV19 and TRBJ1-1; 7 nucleotides agree with TRBD1. V was clipped by 6 bases and J by 7 bases; unmatched bases: 14. Germline loops: CDR1 LNHDA, CDR2 SQIVND (reference sequence). The CDR3 spans 15 residues. CDR3 amino acids: CASRVPEGALGEAFF. The CDR3 DNA reads TGTGCCAGTAGGGTGCCGGAGGGGGCCCTGGGTGAAGCTTTCTTT.

The chain combines TRBV2 with TRBJ2-1, with D possibly TRBD2 on 6 matching bases. The germline V gene has CDR1 SNHLY and CDR2 FYNNEI. The CDR3 is 14 amino acids. Trimming left V 7 bases short and J 7 bases short, with 17 bases between. The CDR3 reads CASNLEGSTNEQFF. CDR3 DNA sequence: TGTGCCAGCAACCTGGAGGGCAGTACTAATGAGCAGTTCTTC.

The chain uses TRBV7-8 and TRBJ2-7, with D unresolved. Germline CDR1 and CDR2: SGHVS and FQNEAQ. V shed 4 bases and J shed 5 bases, with 6 bases lying between them. CDR3 length: 11 amino acids. The CDR3 here is CASSWANEQYF. The CDR3 coding sequence is TGTGCCAGCAGCTGGGCGAACGAGCAGTACTTC. Full variable domain (missing parts from reference TRBV7-8 and TRBJ2-7): GAGVSQSPRYKVAKRGQDVALRCDPISGHVSLFWYQQALGQGPEFLTYFQNEAQLDKSGLPSDRFFAERPEGSVSTLKIQRTQQEDSAVYLCASSWANEQYFGPGTRLTVT.

The chain recombines TRBV6-4 with TRBJ1-1; no firm D call. V lost 3 bases and J 8 bases, leaving 13 bases between the germline ends. Germline CDR1 is MRHNA and CDR2 is SNTAGT. This CDR3 spans 13 amino acids. The chain's CDR3 is CASSEREEREAFF. The DNA of the CDR3 is TGTGCCAGCAGTGAGAGAGAGGAGCGCGAAGCTTTCTTT.

The V gene is TRBV11-1, the J gene TRBJ1-6, with D possibly being TRBD1 (5 bases). The V end lost 5 bases, the J end lost 10 bases, and 18 bases lay between the germline ends. Germline V gene data show CDR1 as SGHAT and CDR2 as FQDESV (reference sequence). The CDR3 has 15 residues. CDR3: CASSPPAWGDSPLHF. In DNA form, the CDR3 reads TGTGCCAGCAGCCCGCCAGCGTGGGGGGACTCACCCCTCCACTTT.

The chain links TRBV27 to TRBJ1-1; the match to TRBD1 covers 7 bases. Germline CDR1 and CDR2: MNHEY and SMNVEV (reference sequence). V shed 3 bases and J 8 bases; nucleotides not matched to a gene: 3. The CDR3 runs 12 residues. In DNA, the CDR3 is TGTGCCAGCAGTTTGACAGGGCGGGAAGCTTTCTTT. It codes for CASSLTGREAFF.

The chain uses TRBV6-2 or TRBV6-3 and TRBJ2-4; TRBD2 might be the D (5 bases). Germline V gene data show CDR1 as MNHEY and CDR2 as SVGEGT. Trimming left V 4 bases short and J 6 bases short, with 10 bases between. The CDR3 length is 13 residues. For the CDR3, the DNA is TGTGCCAGCAGTTTACTAGAGGGAAACATTCAGTACTTC. As protein: CASSLLEGNIQYF.

The chain employs TRBV19 and TRBJ1-2, with a tentative D call TRBD1 (5 bases). The CDR3 runs 14 residues. Germline assignment: CDR1 LNHDA and CDR2 SQIVND (reference sequence). V gave up 5 bases and J gave up 7 bases, with 17 bases separating them. The CDR3 loop is CASSAAGYGSGYTF. The CDR3 nucleotides read TGTGCCAGTAGTGCGGCAGGGTATGGCTCTGGCTACACCTTC.

This clone was detected only a few times. The gene calls are TRBV15 and TRBJ2-7; 8 nucleotides match TRBD1. The trim removed 3 bases at V and 3 bases at J, leaving 4 bases unmatched. The CDR3 runs 14 residues. Germline CDR1 is LNHNV and CDR2 is YYDKDF (reference sequence). Here the CDR3 reads CATSRDRVDYEQYF. The CDR3 DNA reads TGTGCCACCAGCAGGGACAGGGTAGACTACGAGCAGTACTTC.

The rearrangement links TRBV28 to TRBJ2-2; 10 bases match TRBD1. This CDR3 is built from 17 residues. V trimming: 6 bases; J trimming: 5 bases; junction bases outside the gene matches: 12. Germline V gene lookup returns CDR1 MDHEN and CDR2 SYDVKM. CDR3 nucleotide sequence: TGTGCCAGCAGCCCGACAGGGGGCATTATACTGACCGGGGAGCTGTTTTTT. Translation gives CASSPTGGIILTGELFF.

CDR3 residues: CASSQDEAGYSYNEQFF. For the CDR3, the DNA is TGTGCCAGCAGCCAAGACGAGGCGGGTTACTCCTACAATGAGCAGTTCTTC. The chain employs TRBV14 and TRBJ2-1; possible D gene TRBD2, 5 bases. V lost 0 bases and J lost 0, with 12 bases in between. CDR1 is SGHDN and CDR2 is FVKESK in the germline V gene. This CDR3 is built from 17 residues.

This chain uses TRBV9 with TRBJ2-7, with 7 bases lining up with TRBD1. CDR3 length: 19 amino acids. J lost 5 bases, V lost 2 bases, and 22 bases had no gene match. The germline V gene has CDR1 SGDLS and CDR2 YYNGEE. This CDR3 is CASSVQPATGFQVTHEQYF. CDR3 sequence (DNA): TGTGCCAGCAGCGTCCAACCTGCGACAGGGTTTCAAGTCACCCACGAGCAGTACTTC.

The J gene is TRBJ2-7, the V gene TRBV9, with D perhaps matching TRBD1 (5 bases). Trimming removed 4 bases at V and 2 bases at J, with 7 bases between. Per germline, CDR1 SGDLS and CDR2 YYNGEE. There are 12 residues in the CDR3. Written as DNA, the CDR3 is TGTGCCAGCAGCCAGGGCCCCTACGAGCAGTACTTC. The encoded protein is CASSQGPYEQYF.

This sequence joins TRBV5-1 and TRBJ1-1; D call uncertain. V lost 4 bases and J lost 6, with 16 bases in between. The CDR3 runs to 14 residues. Per the germline V gene, CDR1 is SGHRS and CDR2 is YFSETQ. The CDR3 coding sequence is TGCGCCAGCAGCGTCTCGGGTGACGGCGCTGAAGCTTTCTTT. Amino acids: CASSVSGDGAEAFF.

The chain combines TRBV4-2 with TRBJ2-2; 7 bases fit TRBD2. This CDR3 comprises 16 residues. Trimming cost V 2 bases and J 3 bases; bases outside gene matches: 6. The germline CDR1 and CDR2 sequences are LGHNA and YNFKEQ. CDR3 in amino acids: CASSQTGLGDTGELFF. The CDR3 nucleotides are TGTGCCAGCAGCCAAACTGGACTAGGCGACACCGGGGAGCTGTTTTTT.

The chain uses TRBV5-1 and TRBJ2-7, with TRBD1 matching over 7 bases. The junction had 10 bases not matched to a gene; V was cut back by 4 bases and J by 6 bases. Germline V gene lookup returns CDR1 SGHRS and CDR2 YFSETQ. This CDR3 has 14 amino acids. CDR3 loop: CASSPFGQEREQYF. CDR3 nucleotide sequence: TGCGCCAGCAGCCCATTCGGACAGGAACGCGAGCAGTACTTC.

The chain combines TRBV3-1 (or the pseudogene TRBV3-2) with TRBJ2-7; the match to TRBD2 covers 15 bases. CDR1 and CDR2 from the germline V gene are LGHDT and YNNKEL (reference sequence). The CDR3 consists of 17 residues. V lost 5 bases to trimming and J lost 2 bases; unmatched junction nucleotides: 7. Written as DNA, the CDR3 is TGTGCCAGCAGCTTCGGACTAGCGGGAGGGACCACCTACGAGCAGTACTTC. Translating gives CASSFGLAGGTTYEQYF.

This rearrangement joins TRBV4-2 to TRBJ1-2, with unresolved D. In germline, CDR1 is LGHNA, CDR2 YNFKEQ. Trimming left V 5 bases short and J 2 bases short, with 12 bases between. The CDR3 sequence is 14 residues long. CDR3 nucleotide sequence: TGTGCCAGCAGCGAGGCCAGCCGGAACTATGGCTACACCTTC. Its translation is CASSEASRNYGYTF.

The chain recombines TRBV7-2 with TRBJ1-1, with no clear D. The germline V gene has CDR1 SGHTA and CDR2 FQGNSA. V lost 1 base and J lost 0, with 6 bases in between. The CDR3 is made up of 14 amino acids. CDR3 amino acids: CASSLVSVNTEAFF. The CDR3 DNA is TGTGCCAGCAGCTTAGTGTCGGTGAACACTGAAGCTTTCTTT.